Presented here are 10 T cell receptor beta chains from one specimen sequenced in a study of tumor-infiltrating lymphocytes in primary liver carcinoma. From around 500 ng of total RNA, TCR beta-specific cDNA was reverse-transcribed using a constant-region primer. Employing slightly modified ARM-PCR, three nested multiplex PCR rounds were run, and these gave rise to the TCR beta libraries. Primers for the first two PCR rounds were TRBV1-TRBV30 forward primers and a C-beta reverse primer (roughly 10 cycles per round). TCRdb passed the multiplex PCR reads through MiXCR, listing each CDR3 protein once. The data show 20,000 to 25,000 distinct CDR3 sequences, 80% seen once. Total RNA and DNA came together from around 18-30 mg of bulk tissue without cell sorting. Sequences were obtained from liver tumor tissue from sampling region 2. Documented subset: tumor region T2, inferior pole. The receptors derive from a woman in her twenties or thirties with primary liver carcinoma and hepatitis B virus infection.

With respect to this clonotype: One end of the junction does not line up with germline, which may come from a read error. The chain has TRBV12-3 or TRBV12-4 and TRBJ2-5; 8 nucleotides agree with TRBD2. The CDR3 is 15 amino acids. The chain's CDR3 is CVSRTYPGREETQYF. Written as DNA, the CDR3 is TGTGTCAGCAGGACCTACCCCGGGAGGGAAGAGACCCAGTACTTC.

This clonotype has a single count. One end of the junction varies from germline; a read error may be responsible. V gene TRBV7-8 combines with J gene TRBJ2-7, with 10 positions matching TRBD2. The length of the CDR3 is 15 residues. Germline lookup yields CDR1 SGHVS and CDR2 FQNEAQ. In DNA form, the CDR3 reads TGTGCCATCAGTAGGACTAGCGGTGCCAACTACAAGCAGTACTTC. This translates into CAISRTSGANYKQYF.

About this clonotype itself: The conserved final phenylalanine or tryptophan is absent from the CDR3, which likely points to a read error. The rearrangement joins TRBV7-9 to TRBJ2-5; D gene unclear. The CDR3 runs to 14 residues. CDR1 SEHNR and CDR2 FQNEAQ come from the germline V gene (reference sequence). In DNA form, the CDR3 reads TGTGCCAGCAGCTTATCGGGCGGCCAAGAGACGCAGTACATC. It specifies CASSLSGGQETQYI.

CDR3 in amino acids: CASSLGVDRGLDVQFF. The CDR3 region has the DNA TGTGCCAGCAGCTTAGGGGTGGACAGGGGACTGGATGTGCAGTTCTTC. The rearrangement uses TRBV11-1 and TRBJ2-1; 9 nucleotides align to TRBD1. The ends lost 1 base at V and 12 bases at J; junction bases unmatched: 13. CDR1 and CDR2 (germline): SGHAT, FQDESV (reference sequence). The CDR3 spans 16 residues. The variable domain in full, completed from reference TRBV11-1 and TRBJ2-1, reads EAEVAQSPRYKITEKSQAVAFWCDPISGHATLYWYRQILGQGPELLVQFQDESVVDDSQLPKDRFSAERLKGVDSTLKIQPAELGDSAMYLCASSLGVDRGLDVQFFGPGTRLTVL.

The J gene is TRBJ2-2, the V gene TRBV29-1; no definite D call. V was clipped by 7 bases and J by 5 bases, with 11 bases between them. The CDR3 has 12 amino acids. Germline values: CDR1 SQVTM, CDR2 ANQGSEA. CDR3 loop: CSAIVWTGELFF. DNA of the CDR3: TGCAGCGCCATAGTGTGGACCGGGGAGCTGTTTTTT.

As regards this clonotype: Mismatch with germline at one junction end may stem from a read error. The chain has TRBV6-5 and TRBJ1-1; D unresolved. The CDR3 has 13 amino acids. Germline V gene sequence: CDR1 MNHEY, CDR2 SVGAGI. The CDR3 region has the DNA TGTGACAGCACTGAGGGAACTTACACCGAAACTTTCTTT. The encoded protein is CDSTEGTYTETFF.

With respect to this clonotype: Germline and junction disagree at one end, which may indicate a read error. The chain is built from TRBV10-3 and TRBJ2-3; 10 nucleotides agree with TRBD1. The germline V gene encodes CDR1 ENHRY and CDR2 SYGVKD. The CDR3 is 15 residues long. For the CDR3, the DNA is TGTACCGTCAGTGAACCCGGGACAGGGGCCGATACGCACTATTTT. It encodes CTVSEPGTGADTHYF.

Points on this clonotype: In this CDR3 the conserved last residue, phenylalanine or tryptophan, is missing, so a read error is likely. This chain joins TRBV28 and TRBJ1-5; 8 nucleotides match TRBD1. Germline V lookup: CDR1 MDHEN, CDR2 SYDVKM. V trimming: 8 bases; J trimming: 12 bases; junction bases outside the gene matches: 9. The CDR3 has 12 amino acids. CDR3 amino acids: CASGVPGTGQHY. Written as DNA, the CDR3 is TGTGCCAGCGGTGTTCCCGGGACAGGCCAGCATTAT.

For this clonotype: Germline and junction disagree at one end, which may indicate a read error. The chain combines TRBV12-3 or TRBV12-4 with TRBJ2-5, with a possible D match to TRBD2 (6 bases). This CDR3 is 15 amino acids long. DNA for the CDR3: TGTGCCAGTAACACCTACTCCGGGAGCGAAGAGATCCAGTACTTC. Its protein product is CASNTYSGSEEIQYF.

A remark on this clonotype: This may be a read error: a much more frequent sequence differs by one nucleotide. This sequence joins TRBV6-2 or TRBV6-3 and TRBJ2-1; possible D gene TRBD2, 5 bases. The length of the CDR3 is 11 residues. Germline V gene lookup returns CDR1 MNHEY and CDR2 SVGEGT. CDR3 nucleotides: TGTGCCACCTGCCCGTCGAGGGAGCGGTTCTTC. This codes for CATCPSRERFF.